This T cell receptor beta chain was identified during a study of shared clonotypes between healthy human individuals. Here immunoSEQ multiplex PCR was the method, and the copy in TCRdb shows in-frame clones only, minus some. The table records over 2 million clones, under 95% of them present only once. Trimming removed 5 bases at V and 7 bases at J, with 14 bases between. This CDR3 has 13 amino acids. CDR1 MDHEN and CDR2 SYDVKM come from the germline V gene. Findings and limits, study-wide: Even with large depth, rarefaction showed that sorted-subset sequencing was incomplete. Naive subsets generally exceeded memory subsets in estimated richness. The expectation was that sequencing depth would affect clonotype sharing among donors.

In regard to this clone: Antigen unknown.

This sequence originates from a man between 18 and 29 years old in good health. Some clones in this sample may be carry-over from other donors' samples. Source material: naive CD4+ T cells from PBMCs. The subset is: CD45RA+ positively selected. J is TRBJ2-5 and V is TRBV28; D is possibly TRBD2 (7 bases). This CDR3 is CASSLIRGATQYF. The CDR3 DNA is TGTGCCAGCAGTCTGATCCGGGGGGCGACCCAGTACTTC.